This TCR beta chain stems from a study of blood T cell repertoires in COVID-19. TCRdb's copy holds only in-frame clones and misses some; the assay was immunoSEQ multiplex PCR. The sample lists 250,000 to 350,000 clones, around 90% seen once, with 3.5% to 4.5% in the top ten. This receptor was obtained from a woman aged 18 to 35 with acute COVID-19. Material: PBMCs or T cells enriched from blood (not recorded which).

CDR3 coding DNA: TGTGCCAGCAGATCAATCCGGACAGGGCCCTATGGCTACACCTTC. Residues: CASRSIRTGPYGYTF. J is TRBJ1-2 and V is TRBV6-5; 8 nucleotides align to TRBD1. CDR3 length equals 15 residues. Trimming cost V 6 bases and J 4 bases; bases outside gene matches: 10. The V gene's germline CDR1 is MNHEY and CDR2 SVGAGI.